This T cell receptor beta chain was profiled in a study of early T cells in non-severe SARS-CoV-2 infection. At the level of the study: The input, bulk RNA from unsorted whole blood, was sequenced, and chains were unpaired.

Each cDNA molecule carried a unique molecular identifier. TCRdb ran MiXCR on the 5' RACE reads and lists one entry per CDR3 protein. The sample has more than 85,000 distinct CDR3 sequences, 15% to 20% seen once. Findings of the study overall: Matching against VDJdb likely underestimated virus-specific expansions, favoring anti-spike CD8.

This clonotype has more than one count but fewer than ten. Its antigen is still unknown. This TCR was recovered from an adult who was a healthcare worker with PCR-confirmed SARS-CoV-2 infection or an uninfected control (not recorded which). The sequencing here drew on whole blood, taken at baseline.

In DNA, the CDR3 is TGCGCCAGCAGCCAAGCATTCTCCGACACAGATACGCAGTATTTT. It is translated as CASSQAFSDTDTQYF. V gene TRBV4-3 combines with J gene TRBJ2-3; no reliable D call. The CDR3 contains 15 residues. The germline V gene encodes CDR1 LGHNA and CDR2 YSLEER. The ends were cut back, 1 base at V and 2 bases at J, with 10 bases in the middle.